The 7 T cell receptor beta chains below come from one sample, sequenced in a study of blood T cells in healthy people across ages. With a J-beta primer mix and a sample-barcoded 5' primer, a second PCR ran 7 to 11 cycles. TCRdb re-called the 5' RACE reads with MiXCR, one entry per CDR3 protein. The repertoire holds some 1.5 million distinct CDR3 sequences, with 35% to 45% as singletons. The sequenced sample was blood. These receptors were obtained from a young woman in good health.

This rearrangement joins TRBV6-1 to TRBJ1-5, with 12 bases that match TRBD1. J gave up 9 bases and V 1 base, and 10 bases lay outside the gene matches. The CDR3 runs to 17 residues. Germline V gene sequence: CDR1 MNHNS, CDR2 SASEGT. CDR3 protein: CASSEVAGTGGSWPQHF. DNA of the CDR3: TGTGCCAGCAGTGAAGTGGCCGGGACAGGGGGCTCGTGGCCCCAGCATTTT.

This chain links TRBV13 with TRBJ1-6; D uncertain. Germline V lookup: CDR1 PRHDT, CDR2 FYEKMQ (reference sequence). This CDR3 contains 16 residues. With 4 bases removed from V and 4 bases from J, the gap between germline ends came to 14 bases. CDR3 loop: CASSSGPHHYNSPLHF. CDR3 sequence (DNA): TGTGCCAGCAGCTCAGGACCGCATCATTATAATTCACCCCTCCACTTT.

J is TRBJ2-7 and V is TRBV7-2; D call uncertain. Germline lookup yields CDR1 SGHTA and CDR2 FQGNSA. V was pared by 2 bases and J by 6 bases, with 11 bases between. The length of the CDR3 is 13 residues. The CDR3 nucleotides are TGTGCCAGCAGCTTATCTTCGGTGGGCGAGCAGTACTTC. It encodes CASSLSSVGEQYF.

This sequence joins TRBV7-2 and TRBJ1-2; D gene ambiguous. Trimming cost V 7 bases and J 1 base, with 16 bases left between them. The germline V gene has CDR1 SGHTA and CDR2 FQGNSA. The CDR3 spans 15 residues. The CDR3 reads CASNPSGSLNYGYTF. CDR3 coding DNA: TGTGCCAGCAACCCCAGCGGGTCACTTAACTATGGCTACACCTTC.

J is TRBJ2-3 and V is TRBV18; TRBD1 or TRBD2 may be the D gene (5 bases each). Germline assignment: CDR1 KGHSH and CDR2 LQKENI. CDR3 size: 13 residues. Trimming took 5 bases from V and 3 from J, leaving 9 bases between them. Written as DNA, the CDR3 is TGTGCCAGCTCAACGAGGGGAACAGATACGCAGTATTTT. Protein sequence: CASSTRGTDTQYF.

This clonotype has a count of ten or more. The genes are TRBV12-3 or TRBV12-4 and TRBJ2-1, with unresolved D. Trimming left V 3 bases short and J 8 bases short, with 8 bases between. There are 12 residues in the CDR3. The CDR3 nucleotides read TGTGCCAGCAGTTTGAATAGCTATGAGCAGTTCTTC. Encoded protein: CASSLNSYEQFF.

This clonotype was recorded a few times. This chain connects TRBV6-2 or TRBV6-3 to TRBJ2-1; 10 nucleotides align to TRBD2. The CDR3 spans 16 residues. V lost 5 bases, J lost 2 bases, and 6 bases stayed unmatched. Germline V gives CDR1 MNHEY, CDR2 SVGEGT. CDR3 in DNA: TGTGCCAGCAGTACGCTTAGCGGGGGGACCTACAATGAGCAGTTCTTC. This encodes CASSTLSGGTYNEQFF.